The 32 T cell receptor beta chains below all came from one sample that was sequenced in a study of cytomegalovirus exposure and HLA in healthy donors. The study ran its PCR with 60 Vbeta and 13 Jbeta primers. Using immunoSEQ multiplex PCR, the repertoire was profiled, and TCRdb retains in-frame clones only, with some absent. The sample lists fewer than 200,000 clones, about four fifths occurring once. Sequencing was carried out using PBMCs. The source is a male donor in good health and CMV-seronegative.

J is TRBJ1-2 and V is TRBV29-1; 9 bases match TRBD1. The CDR3 extends over 13 amino acids. After removal of 5 bases from V and 4 bases from J, the junction contained 5 bases not matched to a gene. CDR1 is SQVTM and CDR2 is ANQGSEA in the germline V gene. CDR3 bases: TGCAGCGTTCCGGGACAGGGCACCTATGGCTACACCTTC. Translated: CSVPGQGTYGYTF.

The V gene is TRBV5-1, the J gene TRBJ2-4, with D uncertain. This CDR3 is built from 14 residues. Germline values: CDR1 SGHRS, CDR2 YFSETQ. Between the trimmed V and J ends, which lost 2 bases and 0 bases, there was a span of 6 bases. Here the CDR3 reads CASSFSLAKNIQYF. CDR3 bases: TGCGCCAGCAGCTTCTCACTAGCCAAAAACATTCAGTACTTC.

The rearrangement joins TRBV4-2 to TRBJ2-1; D uncertain. The germline V and J ends were trimmed by 0 bases and 0 bases, with 9 bases remaining between them. The CDR3 extends over 16 amino acids. CDR1 is LGHNA and CDR2 is YNFKEQ in the germline V gene. CDR3 bases: TGTGCCAGCAGCCAAGATGCTGGTAGCTCCTACAATGAGCAGTTCTTC. This sequence encodes CASSQDAGSSYNEQFF.

This chain links TRBV6-1 with TRBJ1-5, with TRBD1 matching over 8 bases. The V gene end was trimmed by 6 bases and the J gene end by 2 bases; junction bases not matched to a gene: 0. Germline CDR1 MNHNS, CDR2 SASEGT. CDR3 length: 13 amino acids. The CDR3 loop is CASRDRGNQPQHF. The CDR3 DNA sequence: TGTGCCAGCAGGGACAGGGGCAATCAGCCCCAGCATTTT.

V usage is TRBV14 and J usage is TRBJ2-1; the match to TRBD2 covers 13 bases. CDR1 and CDR2 (germline): SGHDN, FVKESK. V lost 5 bases and J lost 0; bases outside the gene matches: 7. This CDR3 spans 18 amino acids. The CDR3 loop is CASSSTSGRWGSYNEQFF. The CDR3 DNA reads as TGTGCCAGCAGCTCGACTAGCGGGAGGTGGGGCTCCTACAATGAGCAGTTCTTC.

The genes are TRBV6-1 and TRBJ2-7, with TRBD1 matching over 7 bases. V lost 2 bases, J lost 2 bases, and 9 bases stayed unmatched. The CDR3 contains 16 residues. In germline, CDR1 is MNHNS, CDR2 SASEGT. The CDR3 coding sequence is TGTGCCAGCAGTGAAAGGGTAGGGACAGCTACCTACGAGCAGTACTTC. Translating it yields CASSERVGTATYEQYF.

The genes are TRBV9 and TRBJ1-1; the D gene is possibly TRBD1 (5 bases). The CDR3 is 14 amino acids. Trimming stripped 3 bases from V and 2 bases from J, with 11 bases between. Germline V CDR1 and CDR2: SGDLS, YYNGEE. In DNA form, the CDR3 reads TGTGCCAGCAGCGGGGGGACTGCTAACACTGAAGCTTTCTTT. Translating gives CASSGGTANTEAFF.

The V and J genes are TRBV7-8 and TRBJ2-4; D is ambiguous. Trimming removed 5 bases at V and 12 bases at J, with 14 bases between. The CDR3 spans 12 residues. The germline CDR1 and CDR2 sequences are SGHVS and FQNEAQ. The CDR3 region has the DNA TGTGCCAGCAGCACCCGACCGGCGGCTCAGTACTTC. Its protein product is CASSTRPAAQYF. Supplemented by reference TRBV7-8 and TRBJ2-4, the full variable domain reads GAGVSQSPRYKVAKRGQDVALRCDPISGHVSLFWYQQALGQGPEFLTYFQNEAQLDKSGLPSDRFFAERPEGSVSTLKIQRTQQEDSAVYLCASSTRPAAQYFGAGTRLSVL.

This rearrangement joins TRBV5-1 to TRBJ1-1; 7 bases line up with TRBD1. Trimming removed 2 bases from V and 1 base from J; junction bases left unmatched: 2. This CDR3 is 14 amino acids long. Germline values: CDR1 SGHRS, CDR2 YFSETQ. CDR3 sequence: CASSLDRENTEAFF. Written as DNA, the CDR3 is TGCGCCAGCAGCTTAGACAGGGAGAACACTGAAGCTTTCTTT.

The chain links TRBV5-6 to TRBJ1-1, with no clear D. Germline V gene sequence: CDR1 SGHDT, CDR2 YYEEEE. The V and J ends lost 2 bases and 2 bases respectively, with 13 bases between them. The CDR3 totals 15 residues. The CDR3 DNA follows: TGTGCCAGCAGCTTCCAGATTGCCGCTAACACTGAAGCTTTCTTT. It is translated as CASSFQIAANTEAFF.

There are a few counts of this clone. The chain employs TRBV7-6 and TRBJ1-1, with a tentative D call TRBD1 (5 bases). Germline CDR1 SGHVS, CDR2 FNYEAQ. V lost 5 bases and J 1 base, leaving 14 bases between the germline ends. CDR3 length: 15 residues. The CDR3 DNA sequence: TGTGCCAGCAGCCGACCTACCGACAGGAACACTGAAGCTTTCTTT. Its protein is CASSRPTDRNTEAFF.

This clone was found a few times. The V and J genes are TRBV2 and TRBJ1-2; 10 bases are shared with TRBD1. This CDR3 region has 14 residues. Per the germline V gene, CDR1 is SNHLY and CDR2 is FYNNEI. The J segment lost 5 bases and the V segment lost 8 bases, leaving 8 bases of the junction unmatched. The CDR3 coding sequence is TGTGCCAGCCGATCTGGACAGGGGGGGTATGGCTACACCTTC. As protein: CASRSGQGGYGYTF.

The V call is TRBV6-1, the J call TRBJ1-5; perhaps TRBD1 as D (5 bases). Trimming took 6 bases from V and 4 from J, leaving 13 bases between them. Germline V gene data show CDR1 as MNHNS and CDR2 as SASEGT. The length of the CDR3 is 14 residues. CDR3 region: CASRATAGNQPQHF. Here the CDR3 DNA reads TGTGCCAGCAGGGCAACTGCAGGGAATCAGCCCCAGCATTTT.

This chain joins TRBV30 and TRBJ2-6; maybe TRBD2 (5 bases). Per germline, CDR1 GTSNPN and CDR2 SVGIG (reference sequence). There are 16 residues in the CDR3. The V and J ends lost 5 bases and 3 bases respectively, with 17 bases between them. The CDR3 protein is CAWDRSGVVGANVLTF. DNA of the CDR3: TGTGCCTGGGATAGATCCGGGGTTGTTGGGGCCAACGTCCTGACTTTC.

V usage is TRBV11-2 and J usage is TRBJ2-7, with TRBD1 matching over 8 bases. CDR1 is SGHAT and CDR2 is FQNNGV in the germline V gene. V shed 4 bases and J 1 base; nucleotides not matched to a gene: 9. The CDR3 is 16 amino acids. The CDR3 DNA follows: TGTGCCAGCAGCTCCGCAGGGGGCCCGAGGTCCTACGAGCAGTACTTC. The encoded protein is CASSSAGGPRSYEQYF. The full variable domain, in which reference TRBV11-2 and TRBJ2-7 provide the parts outside the CDR3, is EAGVAQSPRYKIIEKRQSVAFWCNPISGHATLYWYQQILGQGPKLLIQFQNNGVVDDSQLPKDRFSAERLKGVDSTLKIQPAKLEDSAVYLCASSSAGGPRSYEQYFGPGTRLTVT.

The chain links TRBV7-3 to TRBJ2-7; a possible D gene is TRBD1 (5 bases). Trimming took 5 bases from V and 6 from J, leaving 11 bases between them. This CDR3 contains 12 residues. CDR1 SGHTA and CDR2 FQGTGA come from the germline V gene. In DNA, the CDR3 is TGTGCCAGCAGCCATGACAGCCTCGAGCAGTACTTC. This translates into CASSHDSLEQYF.

This chain joins TRBV27 and TRBJ2-7; TRBD2 might be the D (6 bases). Trimming left V 1 base short and J 3 bases short, with 10 bases between. Germline V gene lookup returns CDR1 MNHEY and CDR2 SMNVEV (reference sequence). This CDR3 is built from 14 residues. The CDR3 here is CASSLYGGDYEQYF. CDR3 DNA: TGTGCCAGCAGTTTATACGGGGGAGACTACGAGCAGTACTTC.

The chain carries TRBV11-2 and TRBJ1-2; 7 nucleotides agree with TRBD1. Per germline, CDR1 SGHAT and CDR2 FQNNGV. This CDR3 is built from 16 residues. The junction had 15 bases not matched to a gene; V was cut back by 5 bases and J by 6 bases. CDR3 nucleotides: TGTGCCAGCAGCCCCCAGCTGACGTCGACAGGGAATGGCTACACCTTC. It encodes CASSPQLTSTGNGYTF.

This clone was seen only a few times. The V and J genes are TRBV27 and TRBJ2-7; 8 positions agree with TRBD1. There are 15 residues in the CDR3. CDR1 is MNHEY and CDR2 is SMNVEV in the germline V gene (reference sequence). Trimming cost V 6 bases and J 4 bases; bases outside gene matches: 11. The chain's CDR3 is CASRVGQGTRYEQYF. DNA of the CDR3: TGTGCCAGCAGGGTCGGACAGGGAACCCGATACGAGCAGTACTTC.

This CDR3 reads CASSFGANRVPGYEQYF. For the CDR3, the DNA is TGCGCCAGCAGCTTCGGCGCCAACAGGGTTCCGGGTTACGAGCAGTACTTC. This chain connects TRBV5-1 to TRBJ2-7; a weak D match, TRBD1 (6 bases). CDR1 is SGHRS and CDR2 is YFSETQ in the germline V gene. V was trimmed by 2 bases and J by 4 bases, leaving 22 bases between them. This CDR3 spans 17 amino acids.

The table lists this clone with a few counts. CDR3: CASSLSQGVAYEQYF. The CDR3 coding sequence is TGTGCCAGCAGCTTAAGTCAGGGGGTAGCGTACGAGCAGTACTTC. The chain is built from TRBV7-9 and TRBJ2-7, with 7 bases lining up with TRBD1. Germline V CDR1 and CDR2: SEHNR, FQNEAQ (reference sequence). The CDR3 sequence is 15 residues long. V lost 2 bases to trimming and J lost 4 bases; unmatched junction nucleotides: 8.

This clone was counted between two and nine times. The chain uses TRBV19 and TRBJ1-5; a weak D match, TRBD1 (5 bases). Germline V lookup: CDR1 LNHDA, CDR2 SQIVND (reference sequence). The length of the CDR3 is 15 residues. The ends were cut back, 5 bases at V and 5 bases at J, with 16 bases in the middle. The CDR3 DNA is TGTGCCAGTAGTGGCCCAGGGCAACCAGATCAGCCCCAGCATTTT. Translated: CASSGPGQPDQPQHF.

The sample holds one count of this clone. The chain carries TRBV6-1 and TRBJ2-5; no clear D. This CDR3 comprises 14 residues. V lost 5 bases and J lost 2, with 12 bases in between. CDR1 is MNHNS and CDR2 is SASEGT in the germline V gene. CDR3 nucleotides: TGTGCCAGCAGTAAGAGGCAGCCACAAGAGACCCAGTACTTC. It yields the protein CASSKRQPQETQYF.

The chain is built from TRBV5-1 and TRBJ2-7, with D possibly being TRBD1 (6 bases). The germline V gene has CDR1 SGHRS and CDR2 YFSETQ. This CDR3 is built from 15 residues. The V and J ends lost 0 bases and 0 bases respectively, with 10 bases between them. In DNA form, the CDR3 reads TGCGCCAGCAGCTTGGGTGGGACAACCTCCTACGAGCAGTACTTC. As protein: CASSLGGTTSYEQYF.

The rearrangement links TRBV28 to TRBJ1-4; D call uncertain. Trimming left V 5 bases short and J 7 bases short, with 14 bases between. This CDR3 has 14 amino acids. Germline lookup yields CDR1 MDHEN and CDR2 SYDVKM. CDR3 nucleotides: TGTGCCAGCAGTCCACCGAGTCGGGGTGAAAAACTGTTTTTT. This gives the protein CASSPPSRGEKLFF.

The V gene is TRBV2, the J gene TRBJ1-1; possibly TRBD1 for D (6 bases). The CDR3 consists of 13 residues. The V gene's germline CDR1 is SNHLY and CDR2 FYNNEI. V dropped 3 bases and J dropped 9 bases, with 14 bases sitting between them. CDR3: CASSEGQGRKAFF. In DNA form, the CDR3 reads TGTGCCAGCAGTGAGGGGCAGGGGAGAAAAGCTTTCTTT.

V and J are TRBV5-1 and TRBJ2-2; 10 nucleotides match TRBD2. This CDR3 contains 17 residues. Germline CDR1 is SGHRS and CDR2 is YFSETQ. The V segment lost 4 bases and the J segment 3 bases; nucleotides outside the gene matches: 9. CDR3 sequence (DNA): TGCGCCAGCAGCCCGGGGCCTAGCGGGGGATACACCGGGGAGCTGTTTTTT. As protein: CASSPGPSGGYTGELFF. The entire variable domain, with the rest obtained from reference TRBV5-1 and TRBJ2-2, is as follows: KAGVTQTPRYLIKTRGQQVTLSCSPISGHRSVSWYQQTPGQGLQFLFEYFSETQRNKGNFPGRFSGRQFSNSRSEMNVSTLELGDSALYLCASSPGPSGGYTGELFFGEGSRLTVL.

The genes are TRBV19 and TRBJ2-2; 7 nucleotides match TRBD1. Germline CDR1 LNHDA, CDR2 SQIVND (reference sequence). The V gene end was trimmed by 5 bases and the J gene end by 4 bases; junction bases not matched to a gene: 10. The CDR3 is 16 residues long. CDR3 DNA sequence: TGTGCCAGTAGTCAAGTTTTGACAGGGAGCACCGGGGAGCTGTTTTTT. Translated: CASSQVLTGSTGELFF.

This clone has more than one count but fewer than ten. The chain joins TRBV5-1 to TRBJ1-4; the match to TRBD1 covers 8 bases. Per germline, CDR1 SGHRS and CDR2 YFSETQ. The CDR3 spans 14 residues. V trimming: 4 bases; J trimming: 4 bases; junction bases outside the gene matches: 3. In nucleotides, the CDR3 is TGCGCCAGCAGCGAACAGGGGGGTAATGAAAAACTGTTTTTT. It translates to CASSEQGGNEKLFF.

The V gene is TRBV10-3, the J gene TRBJ1-6; 8 bases agree with TRBD1. The CDR3 loop spans 14 amino acids. The V segment lost 5 bases and the J segment 5 bases; nucleotides outside the gene matches: 2. The germline V gene encodes CDR1 ENHRY and CDR2 SYGVKD. The CDR3 bases are TGTGCCATCAGTTCGGGACAGGATAATTCACCCCTCCACTTT. Translated: CAISSGQDNSPLHF.

The CDR3 DNA follows: TGTGCCACCAGCCGGGGTGGCACAGATACGCAGTATTTT. Translating it yields CATSRGGTDTQYF. The chain has TRBV15 and TRBJ2-3; tentatively, D is TRBD2 (5 bases). With 5 bases removed from V and 1 base from J, the gap between germline ends came to 7 bases. The germline V gene has CDR1 LNHNV and CDR2 YYDKDF (reference sequence). This CDR3 region has 13 residues.

The sample holds a few counts of this clone. J is TRBJ1-1 and V is TRBV6-5; D not certain. The ends were cut back, 7 bases at V and 1 base at J, with 4 bases in the middle. CDR3 length: 11 residues. Germline V gene sequence: CDR1 MNHEY, CDR2 SVGAGI. CDR3 sequence: CASIQNTEAFF. Here the CDR3 DNA reads TGTGCCAGCATCCAGAACACTGAAGCTTTCTTT.